This T cell receptor (beta chain) derives from a study of spatial heterogeneity in lung cancer. This CDR3 has 18 amino acids. J was trimmed by 2 bases and V by 4 bases; bases with no gene match: 10. Each CDR3 protein gets one entry after TCRdb re-called the 5' RACE reads with MiXCR. The repertoire consists of around 110,000 distinct CDR3 sequences, with more than 9% occurring once and the leading ten covering approximately 16%. This clonotype was recorded a few times. The sample's time point: blood at routine non-recurrence follow-up after resection. From tumor, nontumor lung or frozen PBMC, whole RNA was taken unsorted for sequencing.

The source is a male donor with early-stage non-small cell lung cancer. The sample in question was PBMCs, obtained at follow-up. The chain recombines TRBV12-3 or TRBV12-4 with TRBJ2-2, with TRBD1 matching 10 bases. This CDR3 is CASSSLRGTGVNTGELFF. Written as DNA, the CDR3 is TGTGCCAGCAGTTCCCTCCGAGGGACAGGGGTCAACACCGGGGAGCTGTTTTTT.